Shown below are 17 T cell receptor beta chains from a single sample sequenced in a study of human T cells and chemical hapten exposure. The treatment was: therapeutic diphenylcyclopropenone sensitization with weekly scalp DPC. The study's library attached unique molecular identifiers to single cDNA molecules. One entry per CDR3 protein results from TCRdb running MiXCR on the reads. The sample holds some 4,900 distinct CDR3 sequences, less than 65% seen once. Specimen: whole blood, collected before DPC sensitization or 2, 6, or about 24 weeks after (not recorded which). The receptors originated from an adult with alopecia areata. Some clones in this sample may be carry-over from other donors' samples. This table probably holds off-target reads from a library built for another chain.

The V gene is TRBV11-2, the J gene TRBJ2-7; 8 positions agree with TRBD2. This CDR3 has 14 residues. J gave up 2 bases and V 5 bases, and 5 bases lay outside the gene matches. Germline V gives CDR1 SGHAT, CDR2 FQNNGV. The CDR3 bases are TGTGCCAGCAGCCTATTAGCGGGAACCTACGAGCAGTACTTC. Protein sequence: CASSLLAGTYEQYF.

This sequence joins TRBV28 and TRBJ2-3, with TRBD1 identical over 8 bases. CDR1 and CDR2 (germline): MDHEN, SYDVKM. The CDR3 is made up of 15 amino acids. The V gene end was trimmed by 6 bases and the J gene end by 1 base; junction bases not matched to a gene: 6. The CDR3 DNA is TGTGCCAGCAGCCTACAGGGGGGTGGCACAGATACGCAGTATTTT. It encodes CASSLQGGGTDTQYF.

The chain combines TRBV16 with TRBJ2-1; D ambiguous. The CDR3 consists of 13 residues. Trimming left V 4 bases short and J 4 bases short, with 8 bases between. Looked up from germline, CDR1 is KGHSY and CDR2 is FQNENV. In DNA, the CDR3 is TGTGCCAGCAGCCCGATTATGTACAATGAGCAGTTCTTC. Translated: CASSPIMYNEQFF.

V is TRBV7-9 and J is TRBJ2-5; TRBD1 matches 7 bases. This CDR3 is 15 amino acids long. With V trimmed by 1 base and J by 4 bases, 6 bases remained unmatched. Germline CDR1 reads SEHNR; CDR2 reads FQNEAQ (reference sequence). The CDR3 DNA reads as TGTGCCAGCAGCTTAGATACGACAGGGTCAGAGACCCAGTACTTC. Its translation: CASSLDTTGSETQYF.

The rearrangement links TRBV6-2 or TRBV6-3 to TRBJ2-4; no reliable D call. Germline V gives CDR1 MNHEY, CDR2 SVGEGT. Between the trimmed V and J ends, which lost 7 bases and 7 bases, there was a span of 11 bases. The CDR3 is 12 amino acids. CDR3 in amino acids: CASTGLRNIQYF. The CDR3 DNA sequence: TGTGCCAGCACTGGCCTGAGGAACATTCAGTACTTC.

The table lists this clonotype with a count of one. The genes are TRBV28 and TRBJ2-7, with D possibly being TRBD1 (5 bases). The CDR3 runs 13 residues. The V end was cut by 3 bases, the J end by 2 bases, with 8 bases between. CDR1 is MDHEN, CDR2 SYDVKM, per germline. The DNA for the CDR3 is TGTGCCAGCAGTTTGGGCAGGGCCTACGAGCAGTACTTC. Its protein product is CASSLGRAYEQYF.

The V call is TRBV20-1, the J call TRBJ2-7; no clear D. V shed 1 base and J shed 3 bases, with 7 bases lying between them. CDR1 DFQATT and CDR2 SNEGSKA come from the germline V gene (reference sequence). The CDR3 has 12 residues. In DNA form, the CDR3 reads TGCAGTGCTAGAGGGCCGAGCTACGAGCAGTACTTC. Protein product: CSARGPSYEQYF.

This clonotype has more than one count but fewer than ten. This chain joins TRBV7-2 and TRBJ2-5; 8 positions agree with TRBD2. CDR3 length equals 16 residues. CDR1 is SGHTA and CDR2 is FQGNSA in the germline V gene. Trimming took 3 bases from V and 1 from J; bases not matched to a gene: 7. CDR3 bases: TGTGCCAGCAGCTTTGGTGGCCTAGCGGGCCAAGAGACCCAGTACTTC. Amino acids: CASSFGGLAGQETQYF.

In its sample, this clonotype was seen a few times. The rearrangement links TRBV5-1 to TRBJ2-5; D is perhaps TRBD2 (6 bases). The CDR3 runs 15 residues. Germline loops: CDR1 SGHRS, CDR2 YFSETQ. Trimming stripped 7 bases from V and 5 bases from J, with 21 bases between. Written as DNA, the CDR3 is TGCGCCAGCCGGGGACTCCGCGACTCCCCGGAGACCCAGTACTTC. It yields the protein CASRGLRDSPETQYF.

This clonotype was picked up a small number of times. This chain connects TRBV20-1 to TRBJ2-7; 8 nucleotides match TRBD1. Germline V CDR1 and CDR2: DFQATT, SNEGSKA (reference sequence). V lost 3 bases, J lost 5 bases, and 9 bases stayed unmatched. The CDR3 has 14 amino acids. CDR3 coding DNA: TGCAGTGCTAGCCACCCGGACAGGGCCCACGAGCAGTACTTC. Encoded protein: CSASHPDRAHEQYF.

The chain employs TRBV7-2 and TRBJ2-7; D might be TRBD1 (6 bases). Looked up from germline, CDR1 is SGHTA and CDR2 is FQGNSA. Trimming shortened V by 5 bases and J by 0 bases, and 14 bases separated the two germline ends. CDR3 length: 15 residues. This CDR3 is CASSLTGGHSYEQYF. CDR3 DNA sequence: TGTGCCAGCAGCCTGACAGGCGGCCACTCCTACGAGCAGTACTTC. The full variable domain, completed using reference TRBV7-2 and TRBJ2-7, is GAGVSQSPSNKVTEKGKDVELRCDPISGHTALYWYRQSLGQGLEFLIYFQGNSAPDKSGLPSDRFSAERTGGSVSTLTIQRTQQEDSAVYLCASSLTGGHSYEQYFGPGTRLTVT.

The V call is TRBV27, the J call TRBJ2-2; perhaps TRBD2 as D (5 bases). V was pared by 4 bases and J by 5 bases, with 11 bases between. CDR3 length equals 14 residues. From germline, CDR1 is MNHEY and CDR2 SMNVEV (reference sequence). The CDR3 DNA sequence: TGTGCCAGCAGTTCCCGAGGGATAACCGGGGAGCTGTTTTTT. Translated: CASSSRGITGELFF.

This clonotype was observed a few times. The germline gene is not matched at one end of the junction; a read error may be the cause. The chain carries TRBV30 and TRBJ2-1; weak D call: TRBD2 (5 bases). The CDR3 is 11 residues long. Per the germline V gene, CDR1 is GTSNPN and CDR2 is SVGIG (reference sequence). The CDR3, as DNA: TGTGCCTGGACCTACGGGCTAGCCGAAATCTTC. Its translation is CAWTYGLAEIF.

The chain is built from TRBV7-9 and TRBJ2-7; 8 bases agree with TRBD2. CDR1 and CDR2 from the germline V gene are SEHNR and FQNEAQ (reference sequence). The CDR3 spans 14 residues. V lost 5 bases and J lost 1; bases outside the gene matches: 4. CDR3 nucleotide sequence: TGTGCCAGCAGCCCCGGACTAGCATCCTACGAGCAGTACTTC. Its translation is CASSPGLASYEQYF.

Only a few counts were recorded for this clonotype. V and J are TRBV19 and TRBJ2-1; D tentatively reads TRBD1 or TRBD2 (5 bases each). V lost 5 bases and J lost 10, with 15 bases in between. This CDR3 contains 13 residues. Germline V gives CDR1 LNHDA, CDR2 SQIVND (reference sequence). In DNA, the CDR3 is TGTGCCAGTAGTCCAGCCCAGGGCGGGGAGCAGTTCTTC. Its protein is CASSPAQGGEQFF. Filled out from reference TRBV19 and TRBJ2-1, the complete variable domain reads DGGITQSPKYLFRKEGQNVTLSCEQNLNHDAMYWYRQDPGQGLRLIYYSQIVNDFQKGDIAEGYSVSREKKESFPLTVTSAQKNPTAFYLCASSPAQGGEQFFGPGTRLTVL.

V and J are TRBV12-5 and TRBJ2-4; 8 bases match TRBD1. Germline V gives CDR1 LGHNT, CDR2 FRNRAP. The CDR3 contains 13 residues. J was trimmed by 9 bases and V by 3 bases; bases with no gene match: 4. The CDR3 sequence is CASGFGQGGIQYF. The CDR3 DNA reads TGTGCTAGTGGTTTCGGACAGGGAGGCATTCAGTACTTC.

The chain is built from TRBV29-1 and TRBJ2-1; TRBD2 matches 10 bases. The CDR3 totals 13 residues. The V gene end was trimmed by 3 bases and the J gene end by 5 bases; junction bases not matched to a gene: 1. Germline values: CDR1 SQVTM, CDR2 ANQGSEA. This CDR3 is CSVDGLADNEQFF. The CDR3, as DNA: TGCAGCGTTGATGGACTAGCGGACAATGAGCAGTTCTTC.